Listed below are T cell receptor beta chains from one sample, sequenced in a study of T cell responses to AZD1222 COVID-19 vaccine. Measured with immunoSEQ multiplex PCR; TCRdb has only the in-frame clones, and not every one. Of over 85,000 clones listed, over 85% are singletons. This specimen consisted of peripheral blood, obtained on day 0 of AZD1222 vaccination. Receptors originate from an adult in good health. The CDR3 runs from the conserved cysteine through the conserved F or W. The D gene is left open where the match is weak. The size of a clone is reported for some rows only, either as once, few or many, or as a class for expanded clones.

cdr3_nt cdr3_aa v_call d_call j_call clone_size
TGTGCCAGAAGCTCGCGGCTCTCGAGTAATGAAAAACTGTTTTTT CARSSRLSSNEKLFF TRBV5-3 - TRBJ1-4 -
TGCGCCAGCAGCCAGTACAGGGGATCCCAGAAAGAGACCCAGTACTTC CASSQYRGSQKETQYF TRBV4-1 TRBD1 TRBJ2-5 -
TGCGCCAGCAGCCGCGACCGGACGGCTGAAAAACTGTTTTTT CASSRDRTAEKLFF TRBV4-1 - TRBJ1-4 -
TGCGCCAGCAAGGAGGGTTGGACCGGGGAGCTGTTTTTT CASKEGWTGELFF TRBV5-1 - TRBJ2-2 -
TGTGCCACCAGCAGAGATAGGTCCGGGGGGCGCGCAGATACGCAGTATTTT CATSRDRSGGRADTQYF TRBV15 - TRBJ2-3 -
TGTGCCAGCTCACAAACGAGGGACAATGAGCAGTTCTTC CASSQTRDNEQFF TRBV18 - TRBJ2-1 once
TGTGCCAGCAGCCAAGACGTAGGGGTTAACTATGGCTACACCTTC CASSQDVGVNYGYTF TRBV3-1/TRBV3-2 - TRBJ1-2 -
TGTGCCAGCAGCTTTGCTAATTTCTATGAGCAGTTCTTC CASSFANFYEQFF TRBV13 - TRBJ2-1 -
TGTGCCAGCAGCCAAGTTCCCCGGGCCCCTGGCTACACCTTC CASSQVPRAPGYTF TRBV3-1/TRBV3-2 - TRBJ1-2 -
TGTGCCAGCAGTCCAACAAACTATGGCTACACCTTC CASSPTNYGYTF TRBV6-5 - TRBJ1-2 -
TGTGCCACCAGCGGGAGACAGGGGGCCTACGAGCAGTACTTC CATSGRQGAYEQYF TRBV15 TRBD1 TRBJ2-7 once
TGTGCCAGCAGCTACGAGGGCCAGGTGGGGTATGGCTACACCTTC CASSYEGQVGYGYTF TRBV5-8 - TRBJ1-2 -
TGTGCCAGCAGGGCCGGGACAGGGGGCCTTAATTCACCCCTCCACTTT CASRAGTGGLNSPLHF TRBV7-8 TRBD1 TRBJ1-6 -
TGCAGCGTTATTAGCGGGAGTGTCTACAATGAGCAGTTCTTC CSVISGSVYNEQFF TRBV29-1 TRBD2 TRBJ2-1 -
TGCGCCAGCAGTAACAAAAGGGACACTGAAGCTTTCTTT CASSNKRDTEAFF TRBV5-1 - TRBJ1-1 -
TGTGCCAGCAGTGAAGGGGCTTTACAAGAGACCCAGTACTTC CASSEGALQETQYF TRBV2 - TRBJ2-5 -
TGTGCCAGCAGCCATGGGAAAGGGGGCCGGGAGACCCAGTACTTC CASSHGKGGRETQYF TRBV7-9 TRBD1 TRBJ2-5 -
TGTGCCAGCAGTTTCCGGGACAGGGATGTCCAGCCCCAGCATTTT CASSFRDRDVQPQHF TRBV28 TRBD1 TRBJ1-5 once
TGTGCCAGCAGCCAAGCTTTCCCGACTTCGTTCCAAGAGACCCAGTACTTC CASSQAFPTSFQETQYF TRBV14 - TRBJ2-5 -
TGTGCCACCAGTGATGCGGGGGGCAGAGAGACCCAGTACTTC CATSDAGGRETQYF TRBV24-1 TRBD2 TRBJ2-5 -
TGCAGCGTTGAAGGGCGACAAAGCTACGAGCAGTACTTC CSVEGRQSYEQYF TRBV29-1 - TRBJ2-7 -
TGTGCCAGCAGTGCGGCTAGCGGGAGCTTCGAGACCCAGTACTTC CASSAASGSFETQYF TRBV2 TRBD2 TRBJ2-5 -
TGTGCCAGCAGCCCTCAGGTGGGGACAGGGGTTGCCGAGCAGTACTTC CASSPQVGTGVAEQYF TRBV7-2 TRBD1 TRBJ2-7 few
TGTGCCACCTATGTGGGACTAGCGGGAGGAAGCACAGATACGCAGTATTTT CATYVGLAGGSTDTQYF TRBV10-3 TRBD2 TRBJ2-3 -
TGTGCCTGGGGGACAGCTAACTATGGCTACACCTTC CAWGTANYGYTF TRBV30 TRBD1 TRBJ1-2 -
TGTGCCAGCACCCGTAGCCCGGGGACGGACTATGGCTACACCTTC CASTRSPGTDYGYTF TRBV2 - TRBJ1-2 -
TGTGCCAGCAGCACTGGGACAGGGGAAAAACTGTTTTTT CASSTGTGEKLFF TRBV7-9 TRBD1 TRBJ1-4 -
TGCGCCAGCAGCCAAGACAGTACTAACTATGGCTACACCTTC CASSQDSTNYGYTF TRBV5-1 - TRBJ1-2 -
TGTGCCAGCAGCTTCAGGGGGGATCAGCCCCAGCATTTT CASSFRGDQPQHF TRBV6-5 TRBD1 TRBJ1-5 -
TGTGCCACCAGTGATTTCTCTCCTAGCGGGATTTCAGAGACCCAGTACTTC CATSDFSPSGISETQYF TRBV24-1 TRBD2 TRBJ2-5 -
TGTGCCAGCACCGAGGGGACTAGCGGGGAGACCCAGTACTTC CASTEGTSGETQYF TRBV2 TRBD2 TRBJ2-5 -
TGTGCCAGCAGTTACGGGACAGGGAGTTGGGAAAAACTGTTTTTT CASSYGTGSWEKLFF TRBV6-5 TRBD1 TRBJ1-4 once
TGTGCCAGCAGCTTAATCACCGCAACCGGGGAGCTGTTTTTT CASSLITATGELFF TRBV7-9 - TRBJ2-2 -
TGTGCCAGCAGCCCAGAGACTAGCGGGTTTTCCAACGAGCAGTACTTC CASSPETSGFSNEQYF TRBV9 TRBD2 TRBJ2-7 once
TGCAGCGTTGGGACAGGACAAGAGACCCAGTACTTC CSVGTGQETQYF TRBV29-1 TRBD1 TRBJ2-5 once
TGTGCCAGCAGTTCTTCTACCGGGACAGGGCATTTT CASSSSTGTGHF TRBV6-2/TRBV6-3 TRBD1 TRBJ1-5 -
TGTGCCAGCAGTGAAGCAAGGTATACGCAGTATTTT CASSEARYTQYF TRBV2 - TRBJ2-3 -
TGTGCCAGTAGTATGATTGAACGCAGCGAGCAGTACTTC CASSMIERSEQYF TRBV19 - TRBJ2-7 -
TGTGCCAGCTCACCACCCACAGCCGAGGAAGCTTTCTTT CASSPPTAEEAFF TRBV18 - TRBJ1-1 -
TGTGCCAGCAGTTATCAAATCGACGGCCCCTATGGCTACACCTTC CASSYQIDGPYGYTF TRBV6-5 - TRBJ1-2 -
TGTGCCAGCAGTGAATGGGGAAACACCATATATTTT CASSEWGNTIYF TRBV6-1 - TRBJ1-3 -
TGTGCCAGCAAGAGGGGGGAAAAACTGTTTTTT CASKRGEKLFF TRBV6-5 - TRBJ1-4 -
TGTGCCAGTAGTGCACTAGCGGGATCACACACAGATACGCAGTATTTT CASSALAGSHTDTQYF TRBV19 TRBD2 TRBJ2-3 -
TGTGCCAGCAGCCGGGGAATCGAAGAGACCCAGTACTTC CASSRGIEETQYF TRBV5-6 - TRBJ2-5 -
TGTGCCAGCACCTTTCCAAAATCCGAAGCTTTCTTT CASTFPKSEAFF TRBV14 - TRBJ1-1 few
TGTGCCAGCAGAGTGGGGGGGGGTGAAAACTACGAGCAGTACTTC CASRVGGGENYEQYF TRBV6-5 TRBD2 TRBJ2-7 -
TGCGCCAGCAGCTTGGCGGGGCAGGTCTCTGGAAACACCATATATTTT CASSLAGQVSGNTIYF TRBV5-1 - TRBJ1-3 -
TGTGCCAGCAGCTTCCGGGACAGGTCGGATGAGCAGTACTTC CASSFRDRSDEQYF TRBV5-4 TRBD1 TRBJ2-7 -
TGTGCCAGCATAGGACAGATCTATGGCTACACCTTC CASIGQIYGYTF TRBV2 - TRBJ1-2 -
TGTGCCAGCAGTCCCCCACAGGGGATCGGGGAGACCCAGTACTTC CASSPPQGIGETQYF TRBV28 TRBD1 TRBJ2-5 -
TGTGCCAGCAGCCCGGACAGGGGAGGCAGGAATGAGCAGTTCTTC CASSPDRGGRNEQFF TRBV7-2 TRBD1 TRBJ2-1 -
TGCGCCAGCAGCGGGGGTGGGACACCTGAAGCTTTCTTT CASSGGGTPEAFF TRBV4-1 - TRBJ1-1 -
TGTGCCAGCAGCCCCAGCCGGGGGTCCCCAGATACGCAGTATTTT CASSPSRGSPDTQYF TRBV7-3 - TRBJ2-3 -
TGTGCCAGTAGTATAGTGACGGGAGGAGGGACCGGGGAGCTGTTTTTT CASSIVTGGGTGELFF TRBV19 TRBD2 TRBJ2-2 -
TGTGCCAGCAGTGAGTTTATAACTAATGAAAAACTGTTTTTT CASSEFITNEKLFF TRBV6-1 - TRBJ1-4 -
TGTGCCATCAGTGAGTCTTCTATAGCTAACTATGGCTACACCTTC CAISESSIANYGYTF TRBV10-3 - TRBJ1-2 -
TGCAGCGTTGAACTTACCGGGACAGGTGTTCTCGCTGAAGCTTTCTTT CSVELTGTGVLAEAFF TRBV29-1 TRBD1 TRBJ1-1 -